This T cell receptor beta chain was profiled in a study of T cells after yellow fever vaccination. TCRdb called the 5' RACE reads again in MiXCR, with one record for every CDR3 protein. This table holds 500,000 to 650,000 distinct CDR3 sequences, around 16% found once. Trimming cost V 5 bases and J 6 bases, with 16 bases left between them. Germline V CDR1 and CDR2: DFQATT, SNEGSKA (reference sequence). The CDR3 runs 13 residues. To note about this clonotype: What it recognizes is unknown.

Regarding the study as a whole: Just a small share of clonotypes turned up in the CD4 compartment as well as the CD8 compartment.

Sequenced material: PBMCs, taken about 5 days after the first yellow fever vaccination. The chain carries TRBV20-1 and TRBJ1-2, with D perhaps TRBD1 (5 bases). This sequence was found in a man aged 18 to 30 who received the YFV17D yellow fever vaccine. CDR3 sequence: CSAHQGSENGYTF. CDR3 nucleotide sequence: TGCAGTGCTCACCAGGGAAGTGAGAATGGCTACACCTTC.